The TCR beta chain under discussion was sequenced for a study of blood T cells in healthy people across ages. General study results and limits: In the absence of known donor CMV status, changes in expanded clonotypes were possibly confounded. Researchers report that TCR beta diversity correlated strongly with naive T cell percentage.

V shed 0 bases and J 1 base; nucleotides not matched to a gene: 5. The CDR3 totals 16 residues. Germline V gene lookup returns CDR1 SGHRS and CDR2 YFSETQ. A note on this clonotype: Its target is unknown.

With a J-beta primer mix and a sample-barcoded 5' primer, a second PCR ran about 6 to 11 cycles. CDR3-containing paired-end reads numbering at least 3 million came from each sample. TCRdb used MiXCR to reprocess the 5' RACE reads, holding one entry per CDR3 protein. The data show around 800,000 distinct CDR3 sequences, 25% to 30% seen once. Individuals who donated were healthy Caucasians from Russia aged about 6 to 100. This sample also appeared in a second study, on T cells of mothers and their children.

V gene TRBV5-1 combines with J gene TRBJ2-5; 8 bases match TRBD2. The sequence was obtained from a boy between 10 and 17 years old in good health. Material: blood. The CDR3 nucleotides are TGCGCCAGCAGCTTGGGTGGGACTAGAATCCAAGAGACCCAGTACTTC. It encodes CASSLGGTRIQETQYF. The variable domain in full, completed from reference TRBV5-1 and TRBJ2-5, reads KAGVTQTPRYLIKTRGQQVTLSCSPISGHRSVSWYQQTPGQGLQFLFEYFSETQRNKGNFPGRFSGRQFSNSRSEMNVSTLELGDSALYLCASSLGGTRIQETQYFGPGTRLLVL.